The 22 T cell receptor beta chains below come from one sample, sequenced in a study of blood T cell repertoires in COVID-19. Libraries were prepared by immunoSEQ multiplex PCR; TCRdb keeps only in-frame clonotypes and omits some of them. The sample lists about 120,000 clones, around 86% occurring once. The source material was peripheral blood. These receptors were obtained from a woman between 65 and 79 years old with acute or convalescent COVID-19.

The chain joins TRBV5-1 to TRBJ2-5; 8 nucleotides line up with TRBD1. The CDR3 loop spans 16 amino acids. The trim removed 0 bases at V and 2 bases at J, leaving 6 bases unmatched. Looked up from germline, CDR1 is SGHRS and CDR2 is YFSETQ. CDR3 bases: TGCGCCAGCAGCTTGGGTCTTACAGGGGGTCAAGAGACCCAGTACTTC. This sequence encodes CASSLGLTGGQETQYF.

This clone was counted only a few times. The chain is built from TRBV18 and TRBJ1-1; D ambiguous. CDR1 is KGHSH, CDR2 LQKENI, per germline. The CDR3 extends over 14 amino acids. Trimming pared 0 bases from V and 1 base from J, leaving 6 bases between. The CDR3 DNA sequence: TGTGCCAGCTCACCACCGTCCAAGAACACTGAAGCTTTCTTT. Its translation is CASSPPSKNTEAFF.

V and J are TRBV7-3 and TRBJ2-5, with a possible D match to TRBD1 (6 bases). Germline V lookup: CDR1 SGHTA, CDR2 FQGTGA. V dropped 1 base and J dropped 3 bases, with 9 bases sitting between them. The CDR3 runs to 14 residues. CDR3 bases: TGTGCCAGCAGCTTAAGTCCAGGGGAAGAGACCCAGTACTTC. Its translation is CASSLSPGEETQYF.

The count of this clone is one. The chain uses TRBV2 and TRBJ2-5; perhaps TRBD1 as D (5 bases). CDR1 is SNHLY, CDR2 FYNNEI, per germline. V was cut by 4 bases and J by 2 bases, with 5 bases left in between. CDR3 size: 12 residues. In DNA, the CDR3 is TGTGCCAGCAGTGGACAGCAAGAGACCCAGTACTTC. Translation: CASSGQQETQYF.

This sequence joins TRBV7-2 and TRBJ2-7; D is ambiguous. The CDR3 contains 12 residues. Germline values: CDR1 SGHTA, CDR2 FQGNSA. V shed 3 bases and J shed 4 bases, with 7 bases lying between them. CDR3 loop: CASSLGRYEQYF. The CDR3 DNA follows: TGTGCCAGCAGCTTGGGCAGATACGAGCAGTACTTC.

The chain links TRBV19 to TRBJ1-5; 7 nucleotides align to TRBD1. CDR1 LNHDA and CDR2 SQIVND come from the germline V gene (reference sequence). Trimming at V came to 4 bases and at J to 6 bases, leaving 9 bases not matched to a gene. The CDR3 consists of 15 residues. For the CDR3, the DNA is TGTGCCAGTAGTACCCCTTTTAGGGGGCCTCAGCCCCAGCATTTT. The encoded protein is CASSTPFRGPQPQHF.

This chain links TRBV2 with TRBJ2-7, with D possibly TRBD1 on 5 matching bases. Germline CDR1 is SNHLY and CDR2 is FYNNEI. V was trimmed by 4 bases and J by 2 bases, leaving 9 bases between them. CDR3 size: 13 residues. CDR3 bases: TGTGCCAGCAGTGGACAGTCTCCCTACGAGCAGTACTTC. Translation: CASSGQSPYEQYF.

The chain has TRBV3-1 (or the pseudogene TRBV3-2) and TRBJ2-2; TRBD2 is a possible D gene (6 bases). Per the germline V gene, CDR1 is LGHDT and CDR2 is YNNKEL (reference sequence). V was shortened by 0 bases and J by 5 bases, with 16 bases between the two germline ends. This CDR3 has 17 amino acids. The CDR3 loop is CASSQDVGGAGTGELFF. CDR3 nucleotide sequence: TGTGCCAGCAGCCAAGACGTAGGCGGGGCTGGGACCGGGGAGCTGTTTTTT.

This rearrangement joins TRBV5-1 to TRBJ1-6; D might be TRBD1 (5 bases). The CDR3 covers 15 residues. The germline CDR1 and CDR2 sequences are SGHRS and YFSETQ. V gave up 3 bases and J gave up 8 bases, with 15 bases separating them. In nucleotides, the CDR3 is TGCGCCAGCAGCTCCAATACATTAGGGGATTCACCCCTCCACTTT. The encoded protein is CASSSNTLGDSPLHF.

The rearrangement links TRBV5-1 to TRBJ2-5, with D unresolved. Trimming removed 0 bases at V and 1 base at J, with 7 bases between. Germline V gene data show CDR1 as SGHRS and CDR2 as YFSETQ. The CDR3 has 14 residues. The CDR3, as DNA: TGCGCCAGCAGCTTGGCCGTCAGCCAAGAGACCCAGTACTTC. Protein sequence: CASSLAVSQETQYF.

This chain joins TRBV12-3 or TRBV12-4 and TRBJ1-2; no definite D call. The CDR3 extends over 13 amino acids. With 3 bases removed from V and 2 bases from J, the gap between germline ends came to 7 bases. CDR3 in amino acids: CASSFGQNYGYTF. The DNA of the CDR3 is TGTGCCAGCAGTTTTGGCCAGAACTATGGCTACACCTTC.

In its sample, this clone was seen a few times. This chain joins TRBV6-1 and TRBJ1-6; the D is unclear. The V end was cut by 3 bases, the J end by 10 bases, with 16 bases between. The CDR3 sequence is 15 residues long. Germline V gives CDR1 MNHNS, CDR2 SASEGT. CDR3 nucleotide sequence: TGTGCCAGCAGTGAGATGGGCAGCGGTAGGTCACCCCTCCACTTT. This codes for CASSEMGSGRSPLHF.

This chain uses TRBV12-5 with TRBJ2-7; D gene uncertain. Germline V gene sequence: CDR1 LGHNT, CDR2 FRNRAP. This CDR3 has 18 residues. V was cut by 0 bases and J by 0 bases, with 18 bases left in between. The CDR3 bases are TGTGCTAGTGGTTTGGTATTAACAACAAAATTCACCTCCTACGAGCAGTACTTC. It specifies CASGLVLTTKFTSYEQYF.

The gene calls are TRBV18 and TRBJ2-1; 10 nucleotides match TRBD2. Germline CDR1 and CDR2: KGHSH and LQKENI. The V gene end was trimmed by 6 bases and the J gene end by 6 bases; junction bases not matched to a gene: 11. CDR3 length: 16 residues. DNA for the CDR3: TGTGCCAGCTCCCCCAATAGCGGGGGGCCGGTCAATGAGCAGTTCTTC. Its translation is CASSPNSGGPVNEQFF.

The chain links TRBV19 to TRBJ2-2; TRBD1 is a possible D gene (6 bases). V gave up 5 bases and J gave up 0 bases, with 13 bases separating them. The germline CDR1 and CDR2 sequences are LNHDA and SQIVND (reference sequence). CDR3 length: 16 amino acids. In nucleotides, the CDR3 is TGTGCCAGTAGTCAGTTCGCAGGGGCGAACACCGGGGAGCTGTTTTTT. This encodes CASSQFAGANTGELFF.

The chain carries TRBV24-1 and TRBJ2-3; no definite D call. This CDR3 spans 13 amino acids. From germline, CDR1 is KGHDR and CDR2 SFDVKD. Trimming shortened V by 5 bases and J by 8 bases, and 13 bases separated the two germline ends. In nucleotides, the CDR3 is TGTGCCACCAGTGTCACCCGAGTTGGTACGCAGTATTTT. This gives the protein CATSVTRVGTQYF.

The chain couples TRBV6-6 to TRBJ2-6, with TRBD2 identical over 11 bases. CDR1 and CDR2 from the germline V gene are MNHNY and SVGAGI (reference sequence). The CDR3 loop spans 20 amino acids. The trim removed 5 bases at V and 1 base at J, leaving 13 bases unmatched. This CDR3 is CASSRRLAGTVWSGANVLTF. In nucleotides, the CDR3 is TGTGCCAGCAGTCGCCGACTAGCGGGAACTGTATGGTCTGGGGCCAACGTCCTGACTTTC.

This sequence joins TRBV3-1 (or the pseudogene TRBV3-2) and TRBJ1-4; TRBD1 is a possible D gene (5 bases). The germline CDR1 and CDR2 sequences are LGHDT and YNNKEL (reference sequence). Trimming removed 8 bases at V and 0 bases at J, with 10 bases between. The CDR3 totals 14 residues. The CDR3 reads CASLDSATNEKLFF. The CDR3, as DNA: TGTGCCAGCCTAGACAGTGCAACTAATGAAAAACTGTTTTTT.

The chain has TRBV24-1 and TRBJ1-6; the match to TRBD1 covers 7 bases. Germline CDR1 is KGHDR and CDR2 is SFDVKD. The CDR3 extends over 14 amino acids. With V trimmed by 4 bases and J by 6 bases, 2 bases remained unmatched. CDR3 coding DNA: TGTGCCACCAGTGAGGGACAGCTTAATTCACCCCTCCACTTT. Protein sequence: CATSEGQLNSPLHF.

The rearrangement links TRBV6-1 to TRBJ1-5; no clear D gene. CDR1 MNHNS and CDR2 SASEGT come from the germline V gene. Trimming cost V 2 bases and J 6 bases, with 8 bases left between them. The CDR3 totals 13 residues. CDR3 bases: TGTGCCAGCAGTGAAATACTAGGTCAGCCCCAGCATTTT. This sequence encodes CASSEILGQPQHF.

The V call is TRBV3-1 (or the pseudogene TRBV3-2), the J call TRBJ1-2; D not certain. This CDR3 has 12 residues. The V gene's germline CDR1 is LGHDT and CDR2 YNNKEL (reference sequence). V lost 3 bases and J 8 bases, leaving 10 bases between the germline ends. The DNA of the CDR3 is TGTGCCAGCAGCCAGAGCCAGAGGGGCTACACCTTC. This sequence encodes CASSQSQRGYTF.

The chain combines TRBV18 with TRBJ1-5; 9 nucleotides match TRBD1. CDR1 and CDR2 (germline): KGHSH, LQKENI. J lost 7 bases, V lost 4 bases, and 8 bases had no gene match. The CDR3 runs to 15 residues. The chain's CDR3 is CASSRDRESGQPQHF. The DNA for the CDR3 is TGTGCCAGCTCACGGGACAGGGAATCGGGACAGCCCCAGCATTTT.